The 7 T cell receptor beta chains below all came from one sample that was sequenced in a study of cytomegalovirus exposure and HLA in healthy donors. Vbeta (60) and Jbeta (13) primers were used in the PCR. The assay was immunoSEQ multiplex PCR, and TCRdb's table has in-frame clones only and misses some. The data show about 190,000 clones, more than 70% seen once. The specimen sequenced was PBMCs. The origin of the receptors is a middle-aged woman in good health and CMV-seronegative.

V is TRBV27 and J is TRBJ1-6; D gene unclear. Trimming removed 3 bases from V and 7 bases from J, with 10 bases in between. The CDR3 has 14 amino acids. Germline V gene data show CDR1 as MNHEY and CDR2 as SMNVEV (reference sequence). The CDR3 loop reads CASSFRGSNSPLHF. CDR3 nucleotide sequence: TGTGCCAGCAGTTTCCGTGGCTCGAATTCACCCCTCCACTTT.

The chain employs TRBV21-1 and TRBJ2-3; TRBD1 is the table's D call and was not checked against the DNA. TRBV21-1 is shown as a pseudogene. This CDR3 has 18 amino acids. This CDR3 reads CASSMKVSGQDLTDTQYF. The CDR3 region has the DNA TGTGCCAGCAGCATGAAGGTCTCGGGACAGGACCTCACAGATACGCAGTATTTT.

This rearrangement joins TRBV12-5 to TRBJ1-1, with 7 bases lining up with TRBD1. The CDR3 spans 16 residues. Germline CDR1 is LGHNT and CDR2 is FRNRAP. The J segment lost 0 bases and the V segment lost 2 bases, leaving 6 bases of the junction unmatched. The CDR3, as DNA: TGTGCTAGTGGTTTGCTTCCCACAGGGGTGAACACTGAAGCTTTCTTT. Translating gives CASGLLPTGVNTEAFF.

In DNA, the CDR3 is TGTGCCTGGAGAGACAGCCCTGAAGCTTTCTTT. Encoded protein: CAWRDSPEAFF. The V and J genes are TRBV30 and TRBJ1-1; TRBD1 might be the D (5 bases). The CDR3 is made up of 11 amino acids. Germline values: CDR1 GTSNPN, CDR2 SVGIG (reference sequence). V lost 3 bases and J 6 bases, leaving 8 bases between the germline ends.

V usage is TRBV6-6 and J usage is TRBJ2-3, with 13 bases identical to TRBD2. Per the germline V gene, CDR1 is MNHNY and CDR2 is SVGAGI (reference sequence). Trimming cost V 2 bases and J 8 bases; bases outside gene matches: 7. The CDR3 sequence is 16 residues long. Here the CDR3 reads CASSYPGLAGEVTQYF. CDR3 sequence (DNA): TGTGCCAGCAGTTACCCAGGACTAGCGGGAGAGGTTACGCAGTATTTT.

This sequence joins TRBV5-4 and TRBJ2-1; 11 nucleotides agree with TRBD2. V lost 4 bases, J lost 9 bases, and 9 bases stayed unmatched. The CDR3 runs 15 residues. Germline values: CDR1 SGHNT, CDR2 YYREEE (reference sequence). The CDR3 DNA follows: TGTGCCAGCAGCACTAGCGGGAGTGCCCCGGCTGAGCAGTTCTTC. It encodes CASSTSGSAPAEQFF.

The DNA for the CDR3 is TGCGCCAGCAGCTTGGCTAGCGGGGACAATGAGCAGTTCTTC. Its protein product is CASSLASGDNEQFF. The V and J genes are TRBV5-1 and TRBJ2-1; 9 positions match TRBD2. Germline loops: CDR1 SGHRS, CDR2 YFSETQ. The CDR3 loop spans 14 amino acids. Trimming cost V 0 bases and J 5 bases; bases outside gene matches: 0.